Listed here are 2 T cell receptor beta chains from one sample, sequenced in a study of shared clonotypes between healthy human individuals. Clones were sequenced by immunoSEQ multiplex PCR, and TCRdb holds only the in-frame ones, with some missing. The sample has some 700,000 clones, about 90% seen once. Sequences were obtained from memory CD8+ T cells from PBMCs. Subset meaning: CD45RO+ cells pooled with CCR7-negative TemRA cells. These receptors came from a man between 18 and 35 years old in good health. Some clones in this sample may be carry-over from other donors' samples.

The chain is built from TRBV10-3 and TRBJ2-3; 11 bases agree with TRBD2. Germline lookup yields CDR1 ENHRY and CDR2 SYGVKD. This CDR3 contains 17 residues. V dropped 4 bases and J dropped 0; count of bases not matched to a gene: 6. The CDR3 spells CAISGGTSGGSTDTQYF. The CDR3 nucleotides read TGTGCCATCAGTGGGGGGACTAGCGGAGGGAGCACAGATACGCAGTATTTT.

The chain's CDR3 is CASSGGGFYNYGYTF. The CDR3 DNA reads as TGTGCCAGCAGTGGGGGAGGATTTTATAACTATGGCTACACCTTC. The chain uses TRBV25-1 and TRBJ1-2; no clear D. Trimming shortened V by 4 bases and J by 1 base, and 13 bases separated the two germline ends. This CDR3 comprises 15 residues. Germline V lookup: CDR1 MGHDK, CDR2 SYGVNS.